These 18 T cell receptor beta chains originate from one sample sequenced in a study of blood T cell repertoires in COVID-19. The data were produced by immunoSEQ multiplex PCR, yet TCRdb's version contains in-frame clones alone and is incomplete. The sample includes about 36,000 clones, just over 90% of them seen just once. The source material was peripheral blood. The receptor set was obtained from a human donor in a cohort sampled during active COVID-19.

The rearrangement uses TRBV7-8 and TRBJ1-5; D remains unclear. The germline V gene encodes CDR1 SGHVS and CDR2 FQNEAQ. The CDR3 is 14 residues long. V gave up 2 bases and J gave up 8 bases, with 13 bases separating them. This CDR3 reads CASSLREGAEPQHF. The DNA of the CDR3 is TGTGCCAGCAGCTTAAGAGAGGGTGCGGAGCCCCAGCATTTT.

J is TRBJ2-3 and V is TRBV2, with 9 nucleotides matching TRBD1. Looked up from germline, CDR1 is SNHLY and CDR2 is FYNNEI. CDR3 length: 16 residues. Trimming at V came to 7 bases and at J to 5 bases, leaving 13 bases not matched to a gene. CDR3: CASTVPQGAGGDTQYF. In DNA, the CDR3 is TGTGCCAGCACCGTACCACAGGGGGCTGGTGGAGATACGCAGTATTTT. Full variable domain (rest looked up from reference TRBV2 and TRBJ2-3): EPEVTQTPSHQVTQMGQEVILRCVPISNHLYFYWYRQILGQKVEFLVSFYNNEISEKSEIFDDQFSVERPDGSNFTLKIRSTKLEDSAMYFCASTVPQGAGGDTQYFGPGTRLTVL.

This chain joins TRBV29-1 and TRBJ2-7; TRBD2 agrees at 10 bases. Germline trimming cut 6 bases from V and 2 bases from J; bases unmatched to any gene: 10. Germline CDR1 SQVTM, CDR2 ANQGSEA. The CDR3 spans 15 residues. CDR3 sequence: CSVAPRTSGTYEQYF. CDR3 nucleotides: TGCAGCGTAGCCCCTAGGACTAGCGGTACCTACGAGCAGTACTTC.

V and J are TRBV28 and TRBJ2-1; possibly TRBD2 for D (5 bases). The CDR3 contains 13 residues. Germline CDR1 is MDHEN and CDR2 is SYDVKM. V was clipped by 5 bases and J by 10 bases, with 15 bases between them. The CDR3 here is CASSPPLVREQFF. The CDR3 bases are TGTGCCAGCAGTCCTCCACTAGTCCGGGAGCAGTTCTTC.

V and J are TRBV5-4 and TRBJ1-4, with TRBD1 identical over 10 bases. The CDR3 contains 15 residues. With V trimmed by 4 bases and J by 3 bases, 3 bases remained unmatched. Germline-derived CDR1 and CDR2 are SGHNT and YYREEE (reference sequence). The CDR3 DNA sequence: TGTGCCAGCAGCGTAGGACAGGGGGCTAATGAAAAACTGTTTTTT. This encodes CASSVGQGANEKLFF.

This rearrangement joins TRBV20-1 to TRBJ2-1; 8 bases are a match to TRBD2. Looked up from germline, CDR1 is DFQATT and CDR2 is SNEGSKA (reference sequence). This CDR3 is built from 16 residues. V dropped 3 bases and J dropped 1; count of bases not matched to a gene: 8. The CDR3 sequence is CSASPGRASSYNEQFF. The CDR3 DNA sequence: TGCAGTGCTAGTCCCGGGAGGGCCTCTTCCTACAATGAGCAGTTCTTC.

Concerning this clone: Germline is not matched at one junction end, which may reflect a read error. CDR3 DNA: TGTGCCTTAAGCTACTTCCCTAACGTGTACGGGCAGTACTTC. It is translated as CALSYFPNVYGQYF. The chain joins TRBV30 to TRBJ2-7; D not resolved. CDR1 is GTSNPN and CDR2 is SVGIG in the germline V gene (reference sequence). The CDR3 runs 14 residues.

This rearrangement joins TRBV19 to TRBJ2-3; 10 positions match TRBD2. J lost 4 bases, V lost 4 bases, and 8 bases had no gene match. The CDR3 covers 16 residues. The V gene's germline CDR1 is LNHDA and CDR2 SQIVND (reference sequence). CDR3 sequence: CASSTASGSAADTQYF. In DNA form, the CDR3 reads TGTGCCAGTAGTACCGCTAGCGGGAGTGCTGCAGATACGCAGTATTTT.

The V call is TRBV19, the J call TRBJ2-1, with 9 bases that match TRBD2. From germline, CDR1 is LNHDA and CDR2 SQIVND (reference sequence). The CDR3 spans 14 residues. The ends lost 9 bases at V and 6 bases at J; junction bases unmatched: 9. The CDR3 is CASRIAGATNEQFF. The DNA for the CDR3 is TGTGCCAGCCGGATAGCGGGAGCTACCAATGAGCAGTTCTTC.

The CDR3 coding sequence is TGTGCCAGCAGCACTTGGGACAGGATAAGGGGAGGGATGAACACTGAAGCTTTCTTT. This codes for CASSTWDRIRGGMNTEAFF. This chain uses TRBV28 with TRBJ1-1, with 8 bases lining up with TRBD1. There are 19 residues in the CDR3. From germline, CDR1 is MDHEN and CDR2 SYDVKM. V dropped 6 bases and J dropped 0; count of bases not matched to a gene: 18.

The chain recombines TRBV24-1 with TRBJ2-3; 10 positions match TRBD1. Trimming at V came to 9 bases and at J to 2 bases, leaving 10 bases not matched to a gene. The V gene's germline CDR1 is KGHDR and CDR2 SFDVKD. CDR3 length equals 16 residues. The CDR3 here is CATDGGQGTYTDTQYF. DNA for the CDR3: TGTGCCACCGATGGGGGACAGGGGACTTACACAGATACGCAGTATTTT.

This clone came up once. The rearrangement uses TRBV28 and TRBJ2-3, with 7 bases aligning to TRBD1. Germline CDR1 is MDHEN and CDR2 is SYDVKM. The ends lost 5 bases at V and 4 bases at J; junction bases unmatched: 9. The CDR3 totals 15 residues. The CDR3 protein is CASSLTGDWADTQYF. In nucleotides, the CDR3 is TGTGCCAGCAGTCTAACAGGGGATTGGGCAGATACGCAGTATTTT.

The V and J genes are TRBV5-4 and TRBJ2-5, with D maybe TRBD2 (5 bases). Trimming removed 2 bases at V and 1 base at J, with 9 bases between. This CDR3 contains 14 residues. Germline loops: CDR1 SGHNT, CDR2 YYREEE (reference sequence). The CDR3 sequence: CASSFSGGQETQYF. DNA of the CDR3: TGTGCCAGCAGCTTTAGTGGAGGCCAAGAGACCCAGTACTTC.

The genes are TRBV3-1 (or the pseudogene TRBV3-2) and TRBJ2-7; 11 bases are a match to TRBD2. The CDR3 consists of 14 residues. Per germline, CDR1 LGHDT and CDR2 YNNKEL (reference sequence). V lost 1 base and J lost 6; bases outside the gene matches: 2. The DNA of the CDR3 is TGTGCCAGCAGCCAAGCTAGCGGGAGGCTCGAGCAGTACTTC. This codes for CASSQASGRLEQYF.

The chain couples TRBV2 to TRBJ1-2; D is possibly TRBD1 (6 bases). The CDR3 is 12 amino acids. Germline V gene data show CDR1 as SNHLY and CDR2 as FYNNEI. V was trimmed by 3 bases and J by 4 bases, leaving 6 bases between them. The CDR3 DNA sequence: TGTGCCAGCAGTGAGGACAGCTATGGCTACACCTTC. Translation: CASSEDSYGYTF.

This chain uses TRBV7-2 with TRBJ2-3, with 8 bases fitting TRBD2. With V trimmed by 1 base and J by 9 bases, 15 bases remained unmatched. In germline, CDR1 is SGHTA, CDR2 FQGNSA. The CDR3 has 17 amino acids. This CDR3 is CASSLEVGTSRRGTQYF. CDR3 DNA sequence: TGTGCCAGCAGCTTAGAAGTAGGGACTAGTCGCCGGGGGACGCAGTATTTT.

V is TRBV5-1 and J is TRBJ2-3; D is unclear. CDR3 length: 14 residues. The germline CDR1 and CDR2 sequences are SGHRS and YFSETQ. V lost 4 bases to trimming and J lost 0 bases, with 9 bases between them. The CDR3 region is CASSPARSTDTQYF. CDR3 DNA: TGCGCCAGCAGCCCTGCGAGGAGCACAGATACGCAGTATTTT.

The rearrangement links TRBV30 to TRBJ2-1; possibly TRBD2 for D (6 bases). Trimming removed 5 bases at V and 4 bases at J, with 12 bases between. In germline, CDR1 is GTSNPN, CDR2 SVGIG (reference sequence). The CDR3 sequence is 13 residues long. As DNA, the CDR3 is TGTGCCTGGTCCGGGAGTTCGTACAATGAGCAGTTCTTC. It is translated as CAWSGSSYNEQFF. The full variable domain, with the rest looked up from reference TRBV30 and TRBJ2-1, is SQTIHQWPATLVQPVGSPLSLECTVEGTSNPNLYWYRQAAGRGLQLLFYSVGIGQISSEVPQNLSASRPQDRQFILSSKKLLLSDSGFYLCAWSGSSYNEQFFGPGTRLTVL.